One and the same sample provided the 2 T cell receptor beta chains below, sequenced in a study of tumor-infiltrating lymphocytes in primary liver carcinoma. Priming with a constant-region primer yielded TCR beta cDNA from about 540 ng total RNA. Libraries of TCR beta came from three nested multiplex PCR rounds with slightly modified ARM-PCR. Two initial PCR rounds of about 10 cycles each paired TRBV1-TRBV30 forward primers with a C-beta reverse primer. TCRdb independently ran MiXCR on the multiplex PCR reads; one entry per CDR3 protein. Of just under 55,000 distinct CDR3 sequences listed, over 65% were seen once; the top ten hold about 25%. Investigators took RNA and DNA out together from 20-30 mg of unsorted bulk tissue. The material sequenced was liver tumor tissue from sampling region 2. Subset of the sample: tumor region T2, inferior pole. The receptors stem from a middle-aged man with primary liver carcinoma and hepatitis B virus infection.

Concerning this clonotype: Because it lacks the conserved phenylalanine or tryptophan at the end, this CDR3 is likely a read error. This chain connects TRBV4-2 to TRBJ1-1; D gene ambiguous. Per germline, CDR1 LGHNA and CDR2 YNFKEQ. The CDR3 is 14 amino acids. The CDR3 bases are TGTGTCAGCAGCCAAGGCCAGAGGAACACTGAAGCTTTCCTT. Amino acids: CVSSQGQRNTEAFL.

With regard to this clonotype: A single base separates this from a much larger clone, so it may be a read error. The chain is built from TRBV28 and TRBJ1-1; 9 positions match TRBD1. CDR1 is MDHEN and CDR2 is SYDVKM in the germline V gene. This CDR3 contains 14 residues. The CDR3 reads CASSSGQGNIEAFF. The CDR3, as DNA: TGTGCCAGCAGTTCTGGACAGGGGAACATTGAAGCTTTCTTT.